This TCR beta chain was obtained from a study of blood T cells in healthy people across ages. Findings of the study overall: TCR beta diversity per million T cells fell roughly linearly with age. Observed TCR beta diversity showed a strong correlation with the percentage of naive T cells as measured by flow cytometry.

The donors, all healthy, were Caucasians living in Russia, aged roughly 6 to 100. Isolation yielded PBMCs, at least 7 million per sample, in every case. Using a J-beta primer mix together with a sample-barcoded 5' primer, a second PCR was run for roughly 6 to 12 cycles. MiXCR, applied by TCRdb to the 5' RACE reads, yields one record per CDR3 protein. The sample lists more than 800,000 distinct CDR3 sequences; around 30% were seen once. There are many counts of this clonotype. What it binds is not known. This receptor was obtained from a woman of 80 years or more in good health. Sequencing used blood.

CDR3 sequence (DNA): TGTGCCATCAGTGGGGGATACGGGGGTATCAAGACCCAGTACTTC. Translated: CAISGGYGGIKTQYF. The chain joins TRBV10-3 to TRBJ2-5, with D maybe TRBD2 (6 bases). Germline V gene data show CDR1 as ENHRY and CDR2 as SYGVKD. CDR3 size: 15 residues. V lost 4 bases, J lost 6 bases, and 18 bases lay in between.